This entry lists 16 T cell receptor beta chains sequenced from one sample in a study of glioma-infiltrating T cells. Using RNA template, CDR3s of TCR alpha and beta were amplified with iRepertoire arm-PCR. From the multiplex PCR reads, TCRdb called clonotypes with MiXCR, one entry per CDR3 protein. This repertoire shows approximately 88,000 distinct CDR3 sequences, about 23% found once; its top ten account for 5.5% to 7.5%. Source material: glioma tissue, nonneoplastic brain tissue, or PBMCs (not recorded which). All receptors derive from a human donor with low-grade glioma or glioblastoma, undergoing nonglioma brain surgery, or in good health (not recorded which).

Concerning this clonotype: A much larger clone differs by one base, so this may be a read error. The V and J genes are TRBV7-2 and TRBJ2-1; tentatively, D is TRBD2 (6 bases). The CDR3 totals 15 residues. Trimming shortened V by 0 bases and J by 10 bases, and 16 bases separated the two germline ends. Germline V gene lookup returns CDR1 SGHTA and CDR2 FQGNSA. The CDR3 DNA reads TGTGCCAGCAGCTTAGCCTCCTTGGCTAGCGAGGAGCAGTTCTTC. Translated: CASSLASLASEEQFF.

This clonotype was seen repeatedly, ten times or more. This chain uses TRBV20-1 with TRBJ2-7; D might be TRBD2 (5 bases). The V gene lost 6 bases and the J gene lost 6 bases, with 21 bases spanning the gap. Per germline, CDR1 DFQATT and CDR2 SNEGSKA (reference sequence). The CDR3 is 14 residues long. In nucleotides, the CDR3 is TGCAGTGCAAGTAGGGCGCTAGCAGTGGCCGAGCAGTACTTC. Encoded protein: CSASRALAVAEQYF.

The chain joins TRBV19 to TRBJ2-7; D is possibly TRBD2 (5 bases). Trimming cost V 3 bases and J 0 bases, with 15 bases left between them. Germline values: CDR1 LNHDA, CDR2 SQIVND (reference sequence). This CDR3 comprises 16 residues. The DNA for the CDR3 is TGTGCCAGTAGTATCCTCACCGGGGTGAACTCCTACGAGCAGTACTTC. Its protein is CASSILTGVNSYEQYF.

This clonotype was seen many times. The V gene is TRBV6-1, the J gene TRBJ1-6, with 9 bases aligning to TRBD1. CDR3 size: 17 residues. Germline CDR1 and CDR2: MNHNS and SASEGT. J lost 5 bases, V lost 6 bases, and 11 bases had no gene match. CDR3 loop: CASRSPGQGVNNSPLHF. The CDR3 DNA is TGTGCCAGCAGATCCCCGGGACAGGGTGTCAATAATTCACCCCTCCACTTT.

This clonotype has a count of ten or more. CDR3 in amino acids: CASRGQGAFTEAFF. CDR3 in DNA: TGTGCCAGTAGAGGACAGGGGGCTTTCACTGAAGCTTTCTTT. This rearrangement joins TRBV19 to TRBJ1-1; TRBD1 agrees at 11 bases. The CDR3 has 14 amino acids. Germline trimming cut 6 bases from V and 4 bases from J; bases unmatched to any gene: 4. Germline V gene lookup returns CDR1 LNHDA and CDR2 SQIVND (reference sequence).

This clonotype was found many times. This sequence joins TRBV3-1 and TRBJ1-2, with TRBD1 as a possible D gene (6 bases). Germline V gene sequence: CDR1 LGHDT, CDR2 YNNKEL (reference sequence). V shed 4 bases and J shed 2 bases, with 11 bases lying between them. This CDR3 contains 14 residues. CDR3 DNA: TGTGCCAGCAGCCGCACAGGGCAGAACTATGGCTACACCTTC. Translated, it gives CASSRTGQNYGYTF.

The table lists this clonotype with many counts. The chain couples TRBV27 to TRBJ1-1, with D uncertain. The CDR3 sequence is 16 residues long. From germline, CDR1 is MNHEY and CDR2 SMNVEV (reference sequence). V shed 2 bases and J shed 4 bases, with 17 bases lying between them. CDR3 bases: TGTGCCAGCAGTTTAGTCCCCCCGGGAGCGGGCACTGAAGCTTTCTTT. Residues: CASSLVPPGAGTEAFF.

This clonotype was observed a handful of times. The V and J genes are TRBV12-3 or TRBV12-4 and TRBJ2-1; D gene unclear. CDR3 length: 12 amino acids. The V end was cut by 2 bases, the J end by 8 bases, with 7 bases between. In DNA form, the CDR3 reads TGTGCCAGCAGTTTAAGTAGACATGAGCAGTTCTTC. Translating it yields CASSLSRHEQFF.

This clonotype was seen at least ten times. The chain recombines TRBV4-2 with TRBJ2-1; possible D gene TRBD2, 5 bases. CDR1 is LGHNA and CDR2 is YNFKEQ in the germline V gene. V lost 1 base, J lost 12 bases, and 13 bases lay in between. The CDR3 sequence is 13 residues long. CDR3 bases: TGTGCCAGCAGCCAAGTACAAAGCGGAGGGCAGTTCTTC. Its protein is CASSQVQSGGQFF.

This clonotype was observed many times. The genes are TRBV12-3 or TRBV12-4 and TRBJ2-7; no firm D call. Trimming took 3 bases from V and 3 from J, leaving 12 bases between them. The CDR3 is made up of 14 amino acids. The CDR3 protein is CASSFRRKLYEQYF. For the CDR3, the DNA is TGTGCCAGCAGTTTCCGACGTAAACTCTACGAGCAGTACTTC.

As regards this clonotype: An end of the junction does not agree with germline; a read error may underlie this. The rearrangement uses TRBV6-6 and TRBJ2-3, with D perhaps matching TRBD2 (5 bases). This CDR3 is built from 16 residues. The germline V gene encodes CDR1 MNHNY and CDR2 SVGAGI (reference sequence). In DNA, the CDR3 is TGTGCCAGCAGTTACTCACGCCCGGTGGGAGTAGATAAGCAGTATTTT. It yields the protein CASSYSRPVGVDKQYF.

This clonotype was found a few times. The V call is TRBV2, the J call TRBJ2-3; D is possibly TRBD1 (5 bases). In germline, CDR1 is SNHLY, CDR2 FYNNEI. V was clipped by 6 bases and J by 6 bases, with 19 bases between them. CDR3 length: 15 amino acids. The CDR3 DNA sequence: TGTGCCAGCAGCCTGAACGTCCTCCAGGGCGATACGCAGTATTTT. Protein sequence: CASSLNVLQGDTQYF.

About this clonotype itself: Being one base from a much bigger clone, this may be a read error. V usage is TRBV4-1 and J usage is TRBJ1-2; 7 positions agree with TRBD1. Germline assignment: CDR1 MGHRA and CDR2 YSYEKL. CDR3 length equals 18 residues. The CDR3 region is CASSQDMTVRGANDGYTF. The DNA for the CDR3 is TGCGCCAGCAGCCAAGATATGACAGTCAGGGGGGCTAACGATGGCTACACCTTC.

This clonotype occurred a few times. V and J are TRBV30 and TRBJ2-7; D is perhaps TRBD2 (5 bases). The germline gives CDR1 GTSNPN, CDR2 SVGIG (reference sequence). This CDR3 has 14 residues. Trimming removed 3 bases at V and 4 bases at J, with 16 bases between. CDR3 amino acids: CAWSGGLAGYEQYF. CDR3 sequence (DNA): TGTGCCTGGAGCGGCGGGCTAGCTGGTTACGAGCAGTACTTC.

This chain joins TRBV9 and TRBJ1-4; D gene ambiguous. The germline V gene has CDR1 SGDLS and CDR2 YYNGEE. The CDR3 totals 15 residues. Trimming stripped 0 bases from V and 3 bases from J, with 9 bases between. In DNA form, the CDR3 reads TGTGCCAGCAGCGTAGAAGGGCTGGCTAATGAAAAACTGTTTTTT. This codes for CASSVEGLANEKLFF.

In its sample, this clonotype was seen many times. The V and J genes are TRBV4-1 and TRBJ1-4; perhaps TRBD1 as D (5 bases). Trimming removed 1 base at V and 4 bases at J, with 13 bases between. The CDR3 is 16 residues long. CDR1 is MGHRA and CDR2 is YSYEKL in the germline V gene. In DNA, the CDR3 is TGCGCCAGCAGCCAAGCCCCGGTTGGGGGTAATGAAAAACTGTTTTTT. It specifies CASSQAPVGGNEKLFF.